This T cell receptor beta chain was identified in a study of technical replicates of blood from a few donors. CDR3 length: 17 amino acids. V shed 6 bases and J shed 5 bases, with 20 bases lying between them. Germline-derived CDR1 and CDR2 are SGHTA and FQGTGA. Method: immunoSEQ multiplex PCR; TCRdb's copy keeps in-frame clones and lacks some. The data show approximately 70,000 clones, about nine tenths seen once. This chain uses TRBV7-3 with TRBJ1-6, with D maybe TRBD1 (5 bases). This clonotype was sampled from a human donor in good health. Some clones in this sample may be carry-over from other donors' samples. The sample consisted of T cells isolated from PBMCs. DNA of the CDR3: TGTGCCAGCAGTCGGGTGGGCAGGGAGGAACATAATTCACCCCTCCACTTT. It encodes CASSRVGREEHNSPLHF. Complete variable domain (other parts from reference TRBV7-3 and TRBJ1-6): GAGVSQTPSNKVTEKGKYVELRCDPISGHTALYWYRQSLGQGPEFLIYFQGTGAADDSGLPNDRFFAVRPEGSVSTLKIQRTERGDSAVYLCASSRVGREEHNSPLHFGNGTRLTVT.